This TCR beta chain was sequenced in a study of blood T cell repertoires in COVID-19. The data were produced by immunoSEQ multiplex PCR, yet TCRdb's version contains in-frame clones alone and is incomplete. This sample has roughly 360,000 clones, with around 87% found just once. Enrollees, about 18 to 95 years old, lived in 25 or so US areas. Trimming removed 1 base at V and 3 bases at J, with 6 bases between. Germline-derived CDR1 and CDR2 are SNHLY and FYNNEI. The CDR3 is 13 residues long. This clone was detected only a few times. The sequence was collected from a woman aged 25-40 years with acute COVID-19. The chain joins TRBV2 to TRBJ1-2; D is ambiguous. Sequencing input: PBMCs or T cells enriched from blood (not recorded which). CDR3 in amino acids: CASSEEQDYGYTF. The CDR3 nucleotides read TGTGCCAGCAGTGAAGAGCAGGACTATGGCTACACCTTC.